The 24 T cell receptor beta chains listed next were all sequenced from one sample in a study of shared clonotypes between healthy human individuals. The repertoire was sequenced with immunoSEQ multiplex PCR; TCRdb's copy has only in-frame clones and lacks some. The sample lists some 1.1 million clones, approximately 77% occurring once. Input material: memory CD4+ T cells from PBMCs. Subset denoted: CD45RA-negative fraction. These receptors were taken from a young man in good health. Some clones in this sample may be carry-over from other donors' samples.

The chain carries TRBV27 and TRBJ1-1, with unresolved D. Germline V CDR1 and CDR2: MNHEY, SMNVEV (reference sequence). The CDR3 is 15 residues long. Trimming removed 3 bases from V and 1 base from J, with 12 bases in between. CDR3 protein: CASSFGVLRNTEAFF. The DNA for the CDR3 is TGTGCCAGCAGTTTCGGGGTTTTACGGAACACTGAAGCTTTCTTT.

The gene calls are TRBV4-1 and TRBJ2-3; TRBD2 matches 7 bases. Germline V gene data show CDR1 as MGHRA and CDR2 as YSYEKL. The CDR3 consists of 17 residues. J lost 0 bases, V lost 0 bases, and 6 bases had no gene match. CDR3 nucleotides: TGCGCCAGCAGCCAAGAACCAGCGGGGCCTAGCACAGATACGCAGTATTTT. This gives the protein CASSQEPAGPSTDTQYF.

This clone was found once. The CDR3 region is CASSSRQGFEGELFF. Here the CDR3 DNA reads TGTGCCAGTAGTTCTCGACAGGGGTTTGAGGGGGAGCTGTTTTTT. The genes are TRBV19 and TRBJ2-2, with 8 bases fitting TRBD1. With V trimmed by 5 bases and J by 8 bases, 10 bases remained unmatched. This CDR3 comprises 15 residues. Germline V gene data show CDR1 as LNHDA and CDR2 as SQIVND (reference sequence).

V usage is TRBV7-8 and J usage is TRBJ2-3; D unclear. The germline V and J ends were trimmed by 6 bases and 0 bases, with 10 bases remaining between them. Germline loops: CDR1 SGHVS, CDR2 FQNEAQ. This CDR3 spans 14 amino acids. In DNA form, the CDR3 reads TGTGCCAGCAGACCTTTGGCTAGCACAGATACGCAGTATTTT. This encodes CASRPLASTDTQYF.

This sequence joins TRBV5-4 and TRBJ2-1; D is undetermined. Trimming cost V 0 bases and J 9 bases, with 10 bases left between them. Germline-derived CDR1 and CDR2 are SGHNT and YYREEE (reference sequence). The CDR3 totals 13 residues. The CDR3 sequence: CASSLDRFGEQFF. DNA of the CDR3: TGTGCCAGCAGCTTGGACCGATTTGGTGAGCAGTTCTTC.

V gene TRBV25-1 combines with J gene TRBJ2-7; possibly TRBD1 or TRBD2 for D (5 bases each). Germline V gene sequence: CDR1 MGHDK, CDR2 SYGVNS. The ends were cut back, 1 base at V and 3 bases at J, with 13 bases in the middle. This CDR3 has 15 amino acids. CDR3 sequence (DNA): TGTGCCAGCAGTGAATCCGGGGCAGGATTCTACGAGCAGTACTTC. Amino acids: CASSESGAGFYEQYF.

The chain is built from TRBV19 and TRBJ1-2, with D uncertain. Germline V gene lookup returns CDR1 LNHDA and CDR2 SQIVND (reference sequence). Between the trimmed V and J ends, which lost 4 bases and 4 bases, there was a span of 10 bases. This CDR3 is built from 13 residues. Here the CDR3 DNA reads TGTGCCAGTAGTAGCGGGCGGACCTATGGCTACACCTTC. It yields the protein CASSSGRTYGYTF.

In DNA form, the CDR3 reads TGTGCCAGCAGCTGGGGGACTACTAAAGAGACCCAGTACTTC. Translation gives CASSWGTTKETQYF. The V gene is TRBV5-4, the J gene TRBJ2-5; TRBD2 matches 7 bases. J was trimmed by 3 bases and V by 3 bases; bases with no gene match: 5. Germline values: CDR1 SGHNT, CDR2 YYREEE (reference sequence). This CDR3 has 14 amino acids.

The chain recombines TRBV29-1 with TRBJ2-5, with D tentatively TRBD2 (7 bases). In germline, CDR1 is SQVTM, CDR2 ANQGSEA. The V and J ends lost 3 bases and 4 bases respectively, with 15 bases between them. The CDR3 consists of 14 residues. The CDR3 region has the DNA TGCAGCGTTGAGAGGGGAGGGGGAAGAGAGACCCAGTACTTC. The encoded protein is CSVERGGGRETQYF. Variable domain in full (rest from reference TRBV29-1 and TRBJ2-5): SAVISQKPSRDICQRGTSLTIQCQVDSQVTMMFWYRQQPGQSLTLIATANQGSEATYESGFVIDKFPISRPNLTFSTLTVSNMSPEDSSIYLCSVERGGGRETQYFGPGTRLLVL.

The J gene is TRBJ1-1, the V gene TRBV5-4; TRBD1 is a possible D gene (6 bases). CDR3 length: 16 amino acids. The V gene lost 2 bases and the J gene lost 2 bases, with 16 bases spanning the gap. The germline V gene has CDR1 SGHNT and CDR2 YYREEE (reference sequence). The CDR3 is CASSLPPGHSNTEAFF. CDR3 sequence (DNA): TGTGCCAGCAGCTTACCGCCGGGACACTCTAACACTGAAGCTTTCTTT.

Here the CDR3 reads CASSLGSSGADTQYF. In DNA, the CDR3 is TGTGCCAGCAGCTTAGGATCCTCTGGGGCAGATACGCAGTATTTT. The V call is TRBV7-3, the J call TRBJ2-3; D is ambiguous. CDR3 length equals 15 residues. Deletions cut 2 bases from V and 4 bases from J, with 13 bases between. Germline values: CDR1 SGHTA, CDR2 FQGTGA.

This rearrangement joins TRBV11-2 to TRBJ2-3, with TRBD2 matching 8 bases. J gave up 4 bases and V 1 base, and 4 bases lay outside the gene matches. The CDR3 sequence is 15 residues long. Germline V gives CDR1 SGHAT, CDR2 FQNNGV. The DNA for the CDR3 is TGTGCCAGCAGCTTAGGGACTAGCAGCGCAGATACGCAGTATTTT. Its translation: CASSLGTSSADTQYF.

The rearrangement links TRBV28 to TRBJ1-4; no definite D call. The CDR3 is 12 amino acids. V lost 6 bases to trimming and J lost 7 bases, with 9 bases between them. CDR1 and CDR2 (germline): MDHEN, SYDVKM. The CDR3: CASSLGLEKLFF. CDR3 nucleotide sequence: TGTGCCAGCAGCCTCGGGCTTGAAAAACTGTTTTTT.

This chain connects TRBV29-1 to TRBJ2-7; possible D gene TRBD1, 7 bases. This CDR3 comprises 14 residues. Germline assignment: CDR1 SQVTM and CDR2 ANQGSEA. Trimming cost V 6 bases and J 2 bases, with 17 bases left between them. The DNA of the CDR3 is TGCAGCGTCCAGCTCAGGGGGAGGACCTACGAGCAGTACTTC. Its protein is CSVQLRGRTYEQYF.

The V gene is TRBV5-1, the J gene TRBJ2-1; D is undetermined. CDR3 size: 15 residues. Germline lookup yields CDR1 SGHRS and CDR2 YFSETQ. The ends were cut back, 0 bases at V and 0 bases at J, with 7 bases in the middle. The CDR3 loop reads CASSLVKVSYNEQFF. The DNA for the CDR3 is TGCGCCAGCAGCTTGGTAAAAGTCTCCTACAATGAGCAGTTCTTC.

This CDR3 reads CASSQDGRALITEAFF. DNA for the CDR3: TGCGCCAGCAGCCAAGACGGCAGGGCGTTGATCACTGAAGCTTTCTTT. V usage is TRBV4-1 and J usage is TRBJ1-1; a possible D gene is TRBD1 (5 bases). V lost 0 bases and J lost 4, with 15 bases in between. Germline assignment: CDR1 MGHRA and CDR2 YSYEKL. The CDR3 extends over 16 amino acids.

This clone appeared many times. The same CDR3 arises from other DNA sequences in this sample as well. This chain links TRBV28 with TRBJ2-7; no definite D call. The CDR3 sequence is 12 residues long. CDR1 and CDR2 (germline): MDHEN, SYDVKM. V was cut by 3 bases and J by 0 bases, with 3 bases left in between. CDR3 in DNA: TGTGCCAGCAGTTTCGCCTCCTACGAGCAGTACTTC. Protein: CASSFASYEQYF.

The chain uses TRBV19 and TRBJ2-1; no reliable D call. Germline V CDR1 and CDR2: LNHDA, SQIVND (reference sequence). The CDR3 length is 10 residues. V lost 6 bases, J lost 16 bases, and 13 bases lay in between. CDR3 sequence: CASRLPSRFF. The CDR3 bases are TGTGCCAGTAGGTTGCCCTCGCGCTTCTTC.

This clone has just a few counts. V usage is TRBV27 and J usage is TRBJ1-2; maybe TRBD1 (5 bases). Trimming cost V 3 bases and J 4 bases, with 12 bases left between them. This CDR3 is 14 amino acids long. Germline CDR1 reads MNHEY; CDR2 reads SMNVEV (reference sequence). CDR3 in amino acids: CASSFRVRGYGYTF. The CDR3 nucleotides read TGTGCCAGCAGTTTCAGGGTGAGAGGCTATGGCTACACCTTC.

The sample holds a few counts of this clone. This rearrangement joins TRBV6-1 to TRBJ1-4, with D tentatively TRBD1 (6 bases). Germline loops: CDR1 MNHNS, CDR2 SASEGT. Between the trimmed V and J ends, which lost 8 bases and 3 bases, there was a span of 10 bases. The CDR3 contains 13 residues. The CDR3 DNA reads as TGTGCCAGCGTAAGGGGGTCTAATGAAAAACTGTTTTTT. It yields the protein CASVRGSNEKLFF.

CDR3 loop: CASSETGPNYGYTF. CDR3 in DNA: TGTGCCAGCAGCGAAACAGGGCCCAACTATGGCTACACCTTC. This rearrangement joins TRBV5-4 to TRBJ1-2; D is possibly TRBD1 (6 bases). This CDR3 is built from 14 residues. Germline assignment: CDR1 SGHNT and CDR2 YYREEE (reference sequence). Trimming shortened V by 4 bases and J by 2 bases, and 12 bases separated the two germline ends. The full variable domain, completed using reference TRBV5-4 and TRBJ1-2, is ETGVTQSPTHLIKTRGQQVTLRCSSQSGHNTVSWYQQALGQGPQFIFQYYREEENGRGNFPPRFSGLQFPNYSSELNVNALELDDSALYLCASSETGPNYGYTFGSGTRLTVV.

This clone was seen a single time. The chain carries TRBV2 and TRBJ1-3; D is uncertain. CDR1 is SNHLY and CDR2 is FYNNEI in the germline V gene. Trimming stripped 6 bases from V and 2 bases from J, with 8 bases between. The CDR3 sequence is 13 residues long. The CDR3 loop is CASRLGPGNTIYF. The CDR3 DNA is TGTGCCAGCAGACTAGGTCCTGGAAACACCATATATTTT.

J is TRBJ1-4 and V is TRBV5-6; D might be TRBD1 (6 bases). The germline V gene has CDR1 SGHDT and CDR2 YYEEEE. The CDR3 totals 15 residues. The V and J ends lost 3 bases and 2 bases respectively, with 11 bases between them. The CDR3 DNA sequence: TGTGCCAGCAGCTCTACAGGGAGCACTAATGAAAAACTGTTTTTT. This codes for CASSSTGSTNEKLFF.

The V gene is TRBV6-1, the J gene TRBJ1-4; 7 bases align to TRBD1. Germline loops: CDR1 MNHNS, CDR2 SASEGT. The CDR3 is 14 amino acids. V lost 6 bases, J lost 7 bases, and 8 bases stayed unmatched. The CDR3 reads CASREQGSSEKLFF. The CDR3 coding sequence is TGTGCCAGCAGAGAACAGGGGTCCAGTGAAAAACTGTTTTTT.